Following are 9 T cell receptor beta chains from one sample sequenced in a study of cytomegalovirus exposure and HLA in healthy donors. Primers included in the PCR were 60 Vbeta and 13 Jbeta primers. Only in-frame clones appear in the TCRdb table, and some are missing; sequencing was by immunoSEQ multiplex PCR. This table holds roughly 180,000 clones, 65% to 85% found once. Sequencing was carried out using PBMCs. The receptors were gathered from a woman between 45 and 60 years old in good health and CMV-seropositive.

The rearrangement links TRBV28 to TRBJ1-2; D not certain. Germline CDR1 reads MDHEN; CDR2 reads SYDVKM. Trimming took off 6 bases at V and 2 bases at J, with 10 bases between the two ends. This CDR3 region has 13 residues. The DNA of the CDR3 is TGTGCCAGCAGCCCAGGAACCAACTATGGCTACACCTTC. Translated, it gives CASSPGTNYGYTF.

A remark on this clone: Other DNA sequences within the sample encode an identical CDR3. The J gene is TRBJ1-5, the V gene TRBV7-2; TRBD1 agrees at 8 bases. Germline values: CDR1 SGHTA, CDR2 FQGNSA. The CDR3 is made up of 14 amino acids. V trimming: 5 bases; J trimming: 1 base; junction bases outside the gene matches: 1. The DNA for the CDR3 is TGTGCCAGCAGCCGGACAGGGAGCAATCAGCCCCAGCATTTT. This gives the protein CASSRTGSNQPQHF. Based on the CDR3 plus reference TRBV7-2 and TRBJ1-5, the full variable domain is GAGVSQSPSNKVTEKGKDVELRCDPISGHTALYWYRQSLGQGLEFLIYFQGNSAPDKSGLPSDRFSAERTGGSVSTLTIQRTQQEDSAVYLCASSRTGSNQPQHFGDGTRLSIL.

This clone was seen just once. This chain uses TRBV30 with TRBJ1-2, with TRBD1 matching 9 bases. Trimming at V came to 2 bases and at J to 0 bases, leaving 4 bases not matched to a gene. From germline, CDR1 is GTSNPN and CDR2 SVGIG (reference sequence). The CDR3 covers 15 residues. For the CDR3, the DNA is TGTGCCTGGAGTTCACAGGGGGCAACTAACTATGGCTACACCTTC. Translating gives CAWSSQGATNYGYTF.

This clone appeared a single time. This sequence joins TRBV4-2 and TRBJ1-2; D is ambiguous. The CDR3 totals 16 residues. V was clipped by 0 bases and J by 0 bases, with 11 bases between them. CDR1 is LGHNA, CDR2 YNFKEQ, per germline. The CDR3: CASSQDEGSSNYGYTF. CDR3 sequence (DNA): TGTGCCAGCAGCCAAGATGAGGGATCCTCTAACTATGGCTACACCTTC.

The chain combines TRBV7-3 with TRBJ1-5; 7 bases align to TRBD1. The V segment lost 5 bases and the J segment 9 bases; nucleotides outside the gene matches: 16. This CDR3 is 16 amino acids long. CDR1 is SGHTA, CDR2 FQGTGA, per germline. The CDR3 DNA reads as TGTGCCAGCAGCCATCCTGGAGTAGGGGGCAGGGGGCCCCAGCATTTT. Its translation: CASSHPGVGGRGPQHF.

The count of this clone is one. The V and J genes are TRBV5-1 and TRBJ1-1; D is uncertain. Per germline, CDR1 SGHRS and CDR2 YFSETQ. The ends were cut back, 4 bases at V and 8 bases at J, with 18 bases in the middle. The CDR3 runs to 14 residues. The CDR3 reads CASSLEGGQLEAFF. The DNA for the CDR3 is TGCGCCAGCAGCCTCGAGGGAGGGCAGCTGGAAGCTTTCTTT.

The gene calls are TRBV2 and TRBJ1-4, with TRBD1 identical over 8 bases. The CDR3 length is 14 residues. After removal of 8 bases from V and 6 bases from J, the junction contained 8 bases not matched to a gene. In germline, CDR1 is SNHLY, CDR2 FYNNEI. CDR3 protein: CASLPGQAYEKLFF. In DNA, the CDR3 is TGTGCCAGCCTTCCGGGACAGGCTTATGAAAAACTGTTTTTT. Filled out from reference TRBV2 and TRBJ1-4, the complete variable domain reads EPEVTQTPSHQVTQMGQEVILRCVPISNHLYFYWYRQILGQKVEFLVSFYNNEISEKSEIFDDQFSVERPDGSNFTLKIRSTKLEDSAMYFCASLPGQAYEKLFFGSGTQLSVL.

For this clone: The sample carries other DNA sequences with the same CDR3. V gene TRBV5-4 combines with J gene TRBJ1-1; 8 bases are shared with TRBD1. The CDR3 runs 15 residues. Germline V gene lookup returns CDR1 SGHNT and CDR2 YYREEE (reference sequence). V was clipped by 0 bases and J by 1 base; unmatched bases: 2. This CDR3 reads CASSLGTGRNTEAFF. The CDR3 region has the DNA TGTGCCAGCAGCTTGGGGACAGGGAGGAACACTGAAGCTTTCTTT.

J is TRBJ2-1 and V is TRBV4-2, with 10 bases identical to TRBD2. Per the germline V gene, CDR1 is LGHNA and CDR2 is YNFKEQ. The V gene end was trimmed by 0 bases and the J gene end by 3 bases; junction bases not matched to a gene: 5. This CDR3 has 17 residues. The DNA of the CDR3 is TGTGCCAGCAGCCAAGATCTAGCGGGGGCTTTCTACAATGAGCAGTTCTTC. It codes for CASSQDLAGAFYNEQFF.